The TCR beta chain described here comes from a study of monozygotic twins with inflammatory bowel disease. TCRdb re-called the 5' RACE reads; every CDR3 protein appears as one record, without DNA. This sample contains roughly 100,000 distinct CDR3 sequences. Per the germline V gene, CDR1 is ENHRY and CDR2 is SYGVKD. This CDR3 contains 16 residues. The J gene is TRBJ2-1, the V gene TRBV10-3; the TRBD1 assignment by TCRdb is unverifiable without DNA. The sample taken for sequencing was blood. The receptor's source is a human donor with ulcerative colitis or Crohn's disease, or a healthy co-twin of an affected twin (not recorded which). CDR3 in amino acids: CAISPLNPTGANEQFF.